This T cell receptor (beta chain) came from a study of cytomegalovirus exposure and HLA in healthy donors. Study results and caveats: Later analysis showed most CMV-associated TCR beta chains appearing HLA-restricted.

This clone was detected a few times. No antigen is known for it. The PCR contained 60 Vbeta and 13 Jbeta primers. Some clones are missing from TCRdb's copy, which holds only in-frame ones; the method was immunoSEQ multiplex PCR. Altogether around 140,000 clones are present, approximately 80% being singletons, with the ten largest covering roughly 4.2%. Germline V gene lookup returns CDR1 MNHNS and CDR2 SASEGT. The CDR3 length is 14 residues. Trimming removed 7 bases from V and 4 bases from J; junction bases left unmatched: 7. V is TRBV6-1 and J is TRBJ1-3; TRBD1 aligns across 7 bases. The clonotype comes from a male donor in good health and CMV-seronegative. Sequences were obtained from PBMCs. CDR3 residues: CASIRTGEGNTIYF. The CDR3 DNA reads TGTGCCAGCATCCGAACAGGGGAGGGAAACACCATATATTTT.